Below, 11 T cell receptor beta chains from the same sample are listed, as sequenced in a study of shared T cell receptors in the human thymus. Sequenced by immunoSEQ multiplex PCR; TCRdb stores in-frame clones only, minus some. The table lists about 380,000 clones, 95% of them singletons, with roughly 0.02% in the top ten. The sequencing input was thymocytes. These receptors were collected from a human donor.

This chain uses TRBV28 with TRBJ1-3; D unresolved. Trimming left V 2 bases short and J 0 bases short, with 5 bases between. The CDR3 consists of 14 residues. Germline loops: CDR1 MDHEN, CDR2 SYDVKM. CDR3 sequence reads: CASSLLSSGNTIYF. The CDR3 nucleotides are TGTGCCAGCAGTTTACTTAGCTCTGGAAACACCATATATTTT. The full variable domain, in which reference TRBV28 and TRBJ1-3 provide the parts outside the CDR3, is DVKVTQSSRYLVKRTGEKVFLECVQDMDHENMFWYRQDPGLGLRLIYFSYDVKMKEKGDIPEGYSVSREKKERFSLILESASTNQTSMYLCASSLLSSGNTIYFGEGSWLTVV.

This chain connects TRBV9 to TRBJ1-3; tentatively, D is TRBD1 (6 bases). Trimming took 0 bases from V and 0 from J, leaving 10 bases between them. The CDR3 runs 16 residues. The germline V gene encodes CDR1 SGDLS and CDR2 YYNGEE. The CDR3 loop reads CASSVERTDSGNTIYF. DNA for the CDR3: TGTGCCAGCAGCGTAGAGCGGACAGACTCTGGAAACACCATATATTTT.

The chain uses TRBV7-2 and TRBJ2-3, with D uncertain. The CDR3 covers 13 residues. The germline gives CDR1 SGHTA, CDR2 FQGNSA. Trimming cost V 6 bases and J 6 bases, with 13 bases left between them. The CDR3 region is CASRRGLPDTQYF. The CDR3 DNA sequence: TGTGCCAGCAGGCGAGGATTACCCGATACGCAGTATTTT. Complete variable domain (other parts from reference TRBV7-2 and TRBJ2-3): GAGVSQSPSNKVTEKGKDVELRCDPISGHTALYWYRQSLGQGLEFLIYFQGNSAPDKSGLPSDRFSAERTGGSVSTLTIQRTQQEDSAVYLCASRRGLPDTQYFGPGTRLTVL.

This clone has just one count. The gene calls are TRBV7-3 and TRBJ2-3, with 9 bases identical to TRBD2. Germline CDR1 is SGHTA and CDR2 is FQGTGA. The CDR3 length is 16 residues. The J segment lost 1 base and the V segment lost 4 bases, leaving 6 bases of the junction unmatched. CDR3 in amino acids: CASSSFSGRGTDTQYF. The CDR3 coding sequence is TGTGCCAGCAGCTCGTTTAGCGGGAGAGGCACAGATACGCAGTATTTT.

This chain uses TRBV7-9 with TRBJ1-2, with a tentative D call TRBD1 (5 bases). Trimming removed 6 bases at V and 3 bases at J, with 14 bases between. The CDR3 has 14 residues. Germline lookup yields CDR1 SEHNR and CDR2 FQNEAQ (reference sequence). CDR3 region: CASSCIRGDYGYTF. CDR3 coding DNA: TGTGCCAGCAGTTGCATTAGGGGTGACTATGGCTACACCTTC. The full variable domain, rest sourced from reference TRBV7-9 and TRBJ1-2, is DTGVSQNPRHKITKRGQNVTFRCDPISEHNRLYWYRQTLGQGPEFLTYFQNEAQLEKSRLLSDRFSAERPKGSFSTLEIQRTEQGDSAMYLCASSCIRGDYGYTFGSGTRLTVV.

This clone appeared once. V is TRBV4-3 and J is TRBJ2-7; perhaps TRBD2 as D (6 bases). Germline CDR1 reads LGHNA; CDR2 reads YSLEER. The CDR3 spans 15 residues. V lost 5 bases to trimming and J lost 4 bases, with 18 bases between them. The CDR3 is CASSSGGTAGYEQYF. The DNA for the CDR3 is TGCGCCAGCAGCTCAGGAGGGACCGCGGGATACGAGCAGTACTTC.

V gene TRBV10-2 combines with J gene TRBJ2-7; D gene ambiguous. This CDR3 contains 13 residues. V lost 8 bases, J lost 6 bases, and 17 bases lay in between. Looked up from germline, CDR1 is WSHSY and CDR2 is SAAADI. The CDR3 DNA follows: TGCGCCAGCCGATACCTTACACACACCGAGCAGTACTTC. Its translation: CASRYLTHTEQYF.

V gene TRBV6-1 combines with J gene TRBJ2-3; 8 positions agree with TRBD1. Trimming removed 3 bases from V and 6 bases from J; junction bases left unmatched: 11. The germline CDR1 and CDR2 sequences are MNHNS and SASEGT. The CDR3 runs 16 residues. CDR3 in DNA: TGTGCCAGCAGTGACGAGACAGGGGATGTCGGCGATACGCAGTATTTT. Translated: CASSDETGDVGDTQYF.

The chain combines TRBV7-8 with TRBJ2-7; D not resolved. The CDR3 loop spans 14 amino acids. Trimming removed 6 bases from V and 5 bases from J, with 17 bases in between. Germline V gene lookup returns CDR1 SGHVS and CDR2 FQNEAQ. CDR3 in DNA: TGTGCCAGCAGGCGTCGGAAGGGTAACCACGAGCAGTACTTC. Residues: CASRRRKGNHEQYF. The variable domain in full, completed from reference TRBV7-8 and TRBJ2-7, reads GAGVSQSPRYKVAKRGQDVALRCDPISGHVSLFWYQQALGQGPEFLTYFQNEAQLDKSGLPSDRFFAERPEGSVSTLKIQRTQQEDSAVYLCASRRRKGNHEQYFGPGTRLTVT.

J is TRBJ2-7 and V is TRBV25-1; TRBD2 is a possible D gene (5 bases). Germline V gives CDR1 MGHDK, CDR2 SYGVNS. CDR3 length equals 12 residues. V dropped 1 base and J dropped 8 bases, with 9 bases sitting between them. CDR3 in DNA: TGTGCCAGCAGTGAATGGACTCCTCAGCAGTACTTC. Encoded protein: CASSEWTPQQYF.

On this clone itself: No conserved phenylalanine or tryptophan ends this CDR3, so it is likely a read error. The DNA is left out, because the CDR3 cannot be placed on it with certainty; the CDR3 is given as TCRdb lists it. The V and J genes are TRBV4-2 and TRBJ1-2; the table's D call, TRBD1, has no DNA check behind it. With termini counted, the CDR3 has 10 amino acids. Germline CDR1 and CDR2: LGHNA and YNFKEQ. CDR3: CASSQEREDI.